The next 22 T cell receptor beta chains were all read from a single sample in a study of tumour-infiltrating T cells in Burkitt lymphoma. Only in-frame clones appear in the TCRdb table, and some are missing; sequencing was by immunoSEQ multiplex PCR. This table holds around 13,000 clones, 85% found once. Sequenced input: tumor tissue. The receptors were gathered from a human donor with diffuse large B-cell lymphoma.

V gene TRBV7-2 combines with J gene TRBJ2-4, with 9 positions matching TRBD1. The germline V gene encodes CDR1 SGHTA and CDR2 FQGNSA. The ends lost 5 bases at V and 0 bases at J; junction bases unmatched: 5. This CDR3 has 16 amino acids. CDR3 region: CASSQQGALAKNIQYF. In nucleotides, the CDR3 is TGTGCCAGCAGCCAACAGGGGGCGTTAGCCAAAAACATTCAGTACTTC.

The genes are TRBV10-3 and TRBJ2-3; 9 bases agree with TRBD1. Germline CDR1 ENHRY, CDR2 SYGVKD. CDR3 length equals 16 residues. With V trimmed by 3 bases and J by 6 bases, 10 bases remained unmatched. CDR3 DNA: TGTGCCATCAGTGAAAACCTGGGACAGGGAGCGGATACGCAGTATTTT. Its translation: CAISENLGQGADTQYF.

The chain uses TRBV6-5 and TRBJ2-1, with D maybe TRBD2 (5 bases). The ends were cut back, 6 bases at V and 9 bases at J, with 9 bases in the middle. The germline V gene has CDR1 MNHEY and CDR2 SVGAGI. The CDR3 is 11 amino acids. The CDR3, as DNA: TGTGCCAGCAGCCGAGGGATTGAGCAGTTCTTC. Protein product: CASSRGIEQFF.

The V and J genes are TRBV7-9 and TRBJ2-7; 8 positions match TRBD1. The germline gives CDR1 SEHNR, CDR2 FQNEAQ (reference sequence). After removal of 1 base from V and 5 bases from J, the junction contained 10 bases not matched to a gene. The CDR3 is 16 amino acids. DNA of the CDR3: TGTGCCAGCAGCTTAGTGAGCAACAGGGGGTTCGACGAGCAGTACTTC. Amino acids: CASSLVSNRGFDEQYF. Variable domain in full (rest from reference TRBV7-9 and TRBJ2-7): DTGVSQNPRHKITKRGQNVTFRCDPISEHNRLYWYRQTLGQGPEFLTYFQNEAQLEKSRLLSDRFSAERPKGSFSTLEIQRTEQGDSAMYLCASSLVSNRGFDEQYFGPGTRLTVT.

The chain couples TRBV29-1 to TRBJ1-2, with 7 nucleotides matching TRBD1. Germline CDR1 SQVTM, CDR2 ANQGSEA. The CDR3 extends over 14 amino acids. Losses at the gene ends were 7 bases for V and 4 bases for J; bases not matched to a gene: 12. CDR3 loop: CSADPTGPTYGYTF. In nucleotides, the CDR3 is TGCAGCGCCGACCCGACAGGGCCTACCTATGGCTACACCTTC.

The rearrangement links TRBV16 to TRBJ1-2; D possibly corresponds to TRBD1 (5 bases). V was clipped by 0 bases and J by 8 bases, with 16 bases between them. The CDR3 is made up of 15 amino acids. CDR1 and CDR2 from the germline V gene are KGHSY and FQNENV. The CDR3 loop reads CASSQSPQGGYGYTF. Here the CDR3 DNA reads TGTGCCAGCAGCCAATCCCCCCAGGGTGGATACGGCTACACCTTC.

The rearrangement links TRBV19 to TRBJ1-1; a possible D gene is TRBD1 (6 bases). CDR1 is LNHDA and CDR2 is SQIVND in the germline V gene (reference sequence). V lost 5 bases, J lost 3 bases, and 13 bases lay in between. The length of the CDR3 is 14 residues. Here the CDR3 DNA reads TGTGCCAGTAGTGCAAGTACAGGGTACACTGAAGCTTTCTTT. This codes for CASSASTGYTEAFF.

The V call is TRBV7-6, the J call TRBJ1-2, with D possibly matching TRBD1 (5 bases). Germline V gene lookup returns CDR1 SGHVS and CDR2 FNYEAQ. The CDR3 sequence is 14 residues long. Trimming removed 1 base from V and 2 bases from J, with 8 bases in between. For the CDR3, the DNA is TGTGCCAGCAGCTTAGATGACAGCAACTATGGCTACACCTTC. The encoded protein is CASSLDDSNYGYTF.

Remarks on this clone: Relative to the germline gene, one junction end is altered; a read error may explain this. The chain is built from TRBV7-2 and TRBJ2-7; D possibly matches TRBD1 or TRBD2 (5 bases each). CDR3 length: 14 residues. Germline V gene lookup returns CDR1 SGHTA and CDR2 FQGNSA. CDR3 residues: CANSPGTLNYEQYF. The CDR3 coding sequence is TGTGCCAACAGCCCGGGGACGCTAAACTACGAGCAGTACTTC.

Regarding this clone: A clone one base away is much larger, so this may be a read error. CDR3 loop: CATGTGELFF. The CDR3 DNA reads TGTGCCACCGGCACCGGGGAGCTGTTTTTT. The chain is built from TRBV19 and TRBJ2-2; D is ambiguous. This CDR3 is 10 amino acids long. V was trimmed by 10 bases and J by 4 bases, leaving 4 bases between them. Germline V gene data show CDR1 as LNHDA and CDR2 as SQIVND (reference sequence). The full variable domain, its missing parts supplied by reference TRBV19 and TRBJ2-2, is DGGITQSPKYLFRKEGQNVTLSCEQNLNHDAMYWYRQDPGQGLRLIYYSQIVNDFQKGDIAEGYSVSREKKESFPLTVTSAQKNPTAFYLCATGTGELFFGEGSRLTVL.

The chain is built from TRBV5-5 and TRBJ2-2; D could derive from TRBD1 or TRBD2 (5 bases each). Trimming left V 7 bases short and J 5 bases short, with 12 bases between. The CDR3 runs 13 residues. CDR1 is SGHKS and CDR2 is YYEKEE in the germline V gene (reference sequence). The CDR3 DNA is TGTGCCAGCTCAATAGGGGAGACCGGGGAGCTGTTTTTT. It codes for CASSIGETGELFF.

This clone was picked up one time. This rearrangement joins TRBV27 to TRBJ2-5; either TRBD1 or TRBD2 may fit D (6 bases each). The CDR3 covers 17 residues. Trimming pared 2 bases from V and 6 bases from J, leaving 22 bases between. CDR1 MNHEY and CDR2 SMNVEV come from the germline V gene (reference sequence). CDR3 DNA sequence: TGTGCCAGCAGTTTAGGCCCCGGCGGGACATTCGAGAAGACCCAGTACTTC. Its protein product is CASSLGPGGTFEKTQYF.

DNA for the CDR3: TGTGCCAGCAGTTATTCCACCGGGACAGGGTTCACTGAAGCTTTCTTT. Protein sequence: CASSYSTGTGFTEAFF. The V gene is TRBV6-5, the J gene TRBJ1-1, with 9 bases aligning to TRBD1. The CDR3 runs 16 residues. CDR1 MNHEY and CDR2 SVGAGI come from the germline V gene. V lost 3 bases to trimming and J lost 4 bases; unmatched junction nucleotides: 9.

V gene TRBV1 combines with J gene TRBJ2-3; the DNA was not used to check the table's D call, TRBD2. TRBV1 is flagged as a pseudogene. The CDR3 has 14 amino acids. CDR3: CTSSQDFSADTQYF. CDR3 sequence (DNA): TGCACCAGCAGCCAAGATTTTTCGGCAGATACGCAGTATTTT.

The chain has TRBV7-2 and TRBJ2-7, with D uncertain. Germline CDR1 is SGHTA and CDR2 is FQGNSA. Trimming left V 0 bases short and J 6 bases short, with 12 bases between. The CDR3 consists of 14 residues. The CDR3 DNA is TGTGCCAGCAGCTTAGCGCAATACTTGCCCGAGCAGTACTTC. Translating it yields CASSLAQYLPEQYF.

V gene TRBV29-1 combines with J gene TRBJ1-1; D gene ambiguous. This CDR3 contains 11 residues. Germline assignment: CDR1 SQVTM and CDR2 ANQGSEA. Trimming removed 2 bases at V and 1 base at J, with 2 bases between. The CDR3 protein is CSVERNTEAFF. In DNA form, the CDR3 reads TGCAGCGTTGAACGGAACACTGAAGCTTTCTTT. The full variable domain, its missing parts supplied by reference TRBV29-1 and TRBJ1-1, is SAVISQKPSRDICQRGTSLTIQCQVDSQVTMMFWYRQQPGQSLTLIATANQGSEATYESGFVIDKFPISRPNLTFSTLTVSNMSPEDSSIYLCSVERNTEAFFGQGTRLTVV.

The rearrangement joins TRBV6-1 to TRBJ1-1; the D is unclear. The CDR3 is made up of 12 amino acids. Germline V gene data show CDR1 as MNHNS and CDR2 as SASEGT. V was clipped by 0 bases and J by 12 bases, with 11 bases between them. The CDR3 sequence: CASSEARDPPFF. CDR3 coding DNA: TGTGCCAGCAGTGAAGCGCGTGATCCCCCTTTCTTT.

V usage is TRBV6-1 and J usage is TRBJ1-1; no firm D call. The CDR3 contains 15 residues. The germline V gene encodes CDR1 MNHNS and CDR2 SASEGT. Deletions cut 3 bases from V and 1 base from J, with 12 bases between. The CDR3 bases are TGTGCCAGCAGTGACCGGGTATGGGAGAACACTGAAGCTTTCTTT. As protein: CASSDRVWENTEAFF.

V usage is TRBV29-1 and J usage is TRBJ2-2; D is perhaps TRBD1 (6 bases). Trimming took off 4 bases at V and 0 bases at J, with 30 bases between the two ends. CDR1 is SQVTM, CDR2 ANQGSEA, per germline. This CDR3 contains 21 residues. CDR3 in amino acids: CSVAGAGQTDWGKTNTGELFF. The CDR3 DNA is TGCAGCGTTGCCGGGGCCGGACAGACCGACTGGGGAAAAACGAACACCGGGGAGCTGTTTTTT.

This chain uses TRBV19 with TRBJ1-1; weak D call: TRBD1 (6 bases). Germline values: CDR1 LNHDA, CDR2 SQIVND (reference sequence). Trimming pared 0 bases from V and 1 base from J, leaving 15 bases between. CDR3 length: 17 amino acids. CDR3 amino acids: CASSIERAGTPNTEAFF. CDR3 bases: TGTGCCAGTAGTATAGAAAGGGCCGGGACACCGAACACTGAAGCTTTCTTT.

This clone appeared a few times. The rearrangement uses TRBV27 and TRBJ2-1; no firm D call. Germline loops: CDR1 MNHEY, CDR2 SMNVEV (reference sequence). This CDR3 region has 12 residues. Trimming left V 7 bases short and J 10 bases short, with 14 bases between. The CDR3 coding sequence is TGTGCCAGCAAAAGGCTAGGAGACGAGCAGTTCTTC. As protein: CASKRLGDEQFF.

This sequence joins TRBV6-5 and TRBJ2-3; D remains unclear. Trimming removed 5 bases at V and 6 bases at J, with 6 bases between. The germline gives CDR1 MNHEY, CDR2 SVGAGI. The CDR3 length is 11 residues. The CDR3 here is CASSQSDTQYF. In nucleotides, the CDR3 is TGTGCCAGCAGTCAATCCGATACGCAGTATTTT.